The 21 T cell receptor beta chains reported below all come from one sample, sequenced in a study of control samples from healthy donors and cancer patients. Profiling relied on immunoSEQ multiplex PCR, and the TCRdb table lists in-frame clones only, not all of them. This sample has about 140,000 clones; roughly 94% occur once, and the top ten carry around 13%. Material for sequencing was blood. Receptors originate from a man aged 35 to 55 in good health.

The chain couples TRBV5-1 to TRBJ2-5; no reliable D call. There are 15 residues in the CDR3. CDR1 and CDR2 (germline): SGHRS, YFSETQ. Trimming shortened V by 3 bases and J by 1 base, and 13 bases separated the two germline ends. CDR3: CASSSLVGIQETQYF. The CDR3 DNA reads TGCGCCAGCAGCTCGTTAGTGGGGATCCAAGAGACCCAGTACTTC.

This chain connects TRBV7-2 to TRBJ2-7; 7 positions agree with TRBD1. Unmatched junction bases numbered 6, after V lost 5 bases and J lost 2 bases. The germline V gene encodes CDR1 SGHTA and CDR2 FQGNSA. The CDR3 is made up of 14 amino acids. For the CDR3, the DNA is TGTGCCAGCAGCCCGGACAGGCCAACCTACGAGCAGTACTTC. Protein product: CASSPDRPTYEQYF.

The chain joins TRBV5-4 to TRBJ2-7, with D possibly matching TRBD1 (5 bases). The CDR3 consists of 13 residues. V gave up 2 bases and J gave up 2 bases, with 8 bases separating them. From germline, CDR1 is SGHNT and CDR2 YYREEE (reference sequence). In DNA, the CDR3 is TGTGCCAGCAGCTTCGACAGCACCTACGAGCAGTACTTC. This translates into CASSFDSTYEQYF.

The V gene is TRBV19, the J gene TRBJ1-2; the D gene is possibly TRBD1 (6 bases). Germline CDR1 and CDR2: LNHDA and SQIVND (reference sequence). V was trimmed by 5 bases and J by 4 bases, leaving 8 bases between them. The CDR3 consists of 12 residues. The CDR3 reads CASSGQIYGYTF. The CDR3 region has the DNA TGTGCCAGTAGTGGACAGATCTATGGCTACACCTTC.

The chain joins TRBV5-8 to TRBJ2-5; 8 bases match TRBD1. V lost 9 bases and J lost 5; bases outside the gene matches: 21. CDR3 length: 17 residues. The germline CDR1 and CDR2 sequences are SGHTS and YDEGEE. CDR3 bases: TGTGCCAACTCCCCAGTACCGGGACAGGTCAGTTCGGAGACCCAGTACTTC. This translates into CANSPVPGQVSSETQYF. The variable domain in full, with the rest retrieved from reference TRBV5-8 and TRBJ2-5, is EAGVTQSPTHLIKTRGQQATLRCSPISGHTSVYWYQQALGLGLQFLLWYDEGEERNRGNFPPRFSGRQFPNYSSELNVNALELEDSALYLCANSPVPGQVSSETQYFGPGTRLLVL.

The rearrangement uses TRBV15 and TRBJ1-2; D may be TRBD1 (6 bases). Looked up from germline, CDR1 is LNHNV and CDR2 is YYDKDF (reference sequence). This CDR3 comprises 18 residues. Trimming stripped 5 bases from V and 4 bases from J, with 26 bases between. CDR3 in amino acids: CATSAQDPGATPFYGYTF. The CDR3 DNA sequence: TGTGCCACCAGCGCACAGGATCCGGGGGCTACACCTTTCTATGGCTACACCTTC.

This sequence joins TRBV7-8 and TRBJ1-1; D gene ambiguous. V gave up 0 bases and J gave up 6 bases, with 11 bases separating them. In germline, CDR1 is SGHVS, CDR2 FQNEAQ. The length of the CDR3 is 14 residues. DNA for the CDR3: TGTGCCAGCAGCTTAGCGCAGGTGGACGCTGAAGCTTTCTTT. Amino acids: CASSLAQVDAEAFF.

This CDR3 is CASSFEGLGETQYF. CDR3 sequence (DNA): TGTGCCAGCAGTTTTGAGGGGTTAGGGGAGACCCAGTACTTC. The rearrangement joins TRBV27 to TRBJ2-5, with D possibly being TRBD1 or TRBD2 (5 bases each). Germline V gene data show CDR1 as MNHEY and CDR2 as SMNVEV (reference sequence). Trimming took 3 bases from V and 5 from J, leaving 13 bases between them. This CDR3 spans 14 amino acids.

The chain carries TRBV19 and TRBJ1-2, with D perhaps matching TRBD1 (5 bases). V was clipped by 6 bases and J by 1 base, with 15 bases between them. CDR1 is LNHDA and CDR2 is SQIVND in the germline V gene (reference sequence). CDR3 length: 15 amino acids. CDR3 amino acids: CASRLGRVLNYGYTF. The CDR3 coding sequence is TGTGCCAGTAGGTTAGGCAGGGTCCTTAACTATGGCTACACCTTC.

This clone occurred once. The chain has TRBV7-3 and TRBJ2-3, with D perhaps matching TRBD1 or TRBD2 (6 bases each). This CDR3 contains 15 residues. V was pared by 0 bases and J by 2 bases, with 9 bases between. Germline V gene data show CDR1 as SGHTA and CDR2 as FQGTGA. CDR3 in DNA: TGTGCCAGCAGCTTAACGGGGGGACACACAGATACGCAGTATTTT. Translation: CASSLTGGHTDTQYF.

The sample holds one count of this clone. This chain uses TRBV21-1 with TRBJ2-1; the table names TRBD2, a call not compared with the DNA. TRBV21-1 is reported as a pseudogene. The CDR3 has 16 amino acids. The CDR3 sequence is CASSRKEREGGNEQFF. CDR3 nucleotide sequence: TGTGCCAGCAGTCGGAAGGAGCGGGAGGGAGGCAATGAGCAGTTCTTC.

The chain has TRBV11-2 and TRBJ1-2, with 9 positions matching TRBD1. The CDR3 covers 14 residues. Looked up from germline, CDR1 is SGHAT and CDR2 is FQNNGV. The V gene end was trimmed by 5 bases and the J gene end by 8 bases; junction bases not matched to a gene: 9. The CDR3 coding sequence is TGTGCCAGCAGCCCCACAGGGGGCAGTTGGGGCTACACCTTC. This sequence encodes CASSPTGGSWGYTF. Complete variable domain (other parts from reference TRBV11-2 and TRBJ1-2): EAGVAQSPRYKIIEKRQSVAFWCNPISGHATLYWYQQILGQGPKLLIQFQNNGVVDDSQLPKDRFSAERLKGVDSTLKIQPAKLEDSAVYLCASSPTGGSWGYTFGSGTRLTVV.

The chain joins TRBV19 to TRBJ2-1; 15 bases map to TRBD2. Germline V gene lookup returns CDR1 LNHDA and CDR2 SQIVND (reference sequence). The J segment lost 5 bases and the V segment lost 3 bases, leaving 2 bases of the junction unmatched. The CDR3 is 16 amino acids. CDR3 nucleotides: TGTGCCAGTAGTATTGGACTAGCGGGAGGGAACAATGAGCAGTTCTTC. Residues: CASSIGLAGGNNEQFF.

The chain employs TRBV7-9 and TRBJ2-3, with D hard to call. The CDR3 has 12 residues. Trimming left V 3 bases short and J 6 bases short, with 7 bases between. Looked up from germline, CDR1 is SEHNR and CDR2 is FQNEAQ (reference sequence). In DNA, the CDR3 is TGTGCCAGCAGCTTTCTGGGGGATACGCAGTATTTT. Residues: CASSFLGDTQYF.

The chain uses TRBV5-6 and TRBJ2-1; D uncertain. Trimming removed 2 bases at V and 8 bases at J, with 11 bases between. Germline assignment: CDR1 SGHDT and CDR2 YYEEEE. CDR3 size: 13 residues. Here the CDR3 reads CASSFGEVDEQFF. The CDR3 DNA is TGTGCCAGCAGCTTTGGGGAAGTGGATGAGCAGTTCTTC.

This clone rates as medium-sized. This chain joins TRBV2 and TRBJ2-1, with D uncertain. CDR1 is SNHLY, CDR2 FYNNEI, per germline. CDR3 length: 9 amino acids. The ends were cut back, 11 bases at V and 5 bases at J, with 4 bases in the middle. The CDR3 DNA is TGTGCCCAAGACAATGAGCAGTTCTTC. Its protein product is CAQDNEQFF.

This chain links TRBV20-1 with TRBJ1-1; no definite D call. The CDR3 runs 13 residues. V gave up 3 bases and J gave up 6 bases, with 14 bases separating them. Germline V lookup: CDR1 DFQATT, CDR2 SNEGSKA (reference sequence). In nucleotides, the CDR3 is TGCAGTGCTAGTCTGGAGGGTCAGGCTGAAGCTTTCTTT. This sequence encodes CSASLEGQAEAFF.

This CDR3 is CASSAGGSDNSPLHF. CDR3 DNA: TGTGCCAGCAGCGCTGGGGGCAGCGATAATTCACCCCTCCACTTT. The chain links TRBV9 to TRBJ1-6; perhaps TRBD1 as D (6 bases). The germline V gene encodes CDR1 SGDLS and CDR2 YYNGEE. V lost 3 bases, J lost 5 bases, and 12 bases lay in between. This CDR3 region has 15 residues.

The gene calls are TRBV9 and TRBJ1-1; D is unclear. V lost 0 bases and J 4 bases, leaving 7 bases between the germline ends. CDR1 is SGDLS and CDR2 is YYNGEE in the germline V gene. The CDR3 runs to 13 residues. CDR3 residues: CASSVGTLTEAFF. As DNA, the CDR3 is TGTGCCAGCAGCGTAGGTACCCTCACTGAAGCTTTCTTT.

V and J are TRBV12-3 or TRBV12-4 and TRBJ1-2; TRBD1 is a possible D gene (5 bases). V lost 3 bases and J 8 bases, leaving 10 bases between the germline ends. CDR3 length equals 12 residues. CDR3 in amino acids: CASSFRDQGYTF. The CDR3 nucleotides are TGTGCCAGCAGTTTCCGGGACCAGGGCTACACCTTC.

The CDR3 bases are TGTGCCAGCAGTGAAGGACGGATGAACTATGGCTACACCTTC. This translates into CASSEGRMNYGYTF. The chain recombines TRBV2 with TRBJ1-2, with D hard to call. The CDR3 sequence is 14 residues long. The V gene's germline CDR1 is SNHLY and CDR2 FYNNEI. The V end was cut by 1 base, the J end by 2 bases, with 8 bases between.